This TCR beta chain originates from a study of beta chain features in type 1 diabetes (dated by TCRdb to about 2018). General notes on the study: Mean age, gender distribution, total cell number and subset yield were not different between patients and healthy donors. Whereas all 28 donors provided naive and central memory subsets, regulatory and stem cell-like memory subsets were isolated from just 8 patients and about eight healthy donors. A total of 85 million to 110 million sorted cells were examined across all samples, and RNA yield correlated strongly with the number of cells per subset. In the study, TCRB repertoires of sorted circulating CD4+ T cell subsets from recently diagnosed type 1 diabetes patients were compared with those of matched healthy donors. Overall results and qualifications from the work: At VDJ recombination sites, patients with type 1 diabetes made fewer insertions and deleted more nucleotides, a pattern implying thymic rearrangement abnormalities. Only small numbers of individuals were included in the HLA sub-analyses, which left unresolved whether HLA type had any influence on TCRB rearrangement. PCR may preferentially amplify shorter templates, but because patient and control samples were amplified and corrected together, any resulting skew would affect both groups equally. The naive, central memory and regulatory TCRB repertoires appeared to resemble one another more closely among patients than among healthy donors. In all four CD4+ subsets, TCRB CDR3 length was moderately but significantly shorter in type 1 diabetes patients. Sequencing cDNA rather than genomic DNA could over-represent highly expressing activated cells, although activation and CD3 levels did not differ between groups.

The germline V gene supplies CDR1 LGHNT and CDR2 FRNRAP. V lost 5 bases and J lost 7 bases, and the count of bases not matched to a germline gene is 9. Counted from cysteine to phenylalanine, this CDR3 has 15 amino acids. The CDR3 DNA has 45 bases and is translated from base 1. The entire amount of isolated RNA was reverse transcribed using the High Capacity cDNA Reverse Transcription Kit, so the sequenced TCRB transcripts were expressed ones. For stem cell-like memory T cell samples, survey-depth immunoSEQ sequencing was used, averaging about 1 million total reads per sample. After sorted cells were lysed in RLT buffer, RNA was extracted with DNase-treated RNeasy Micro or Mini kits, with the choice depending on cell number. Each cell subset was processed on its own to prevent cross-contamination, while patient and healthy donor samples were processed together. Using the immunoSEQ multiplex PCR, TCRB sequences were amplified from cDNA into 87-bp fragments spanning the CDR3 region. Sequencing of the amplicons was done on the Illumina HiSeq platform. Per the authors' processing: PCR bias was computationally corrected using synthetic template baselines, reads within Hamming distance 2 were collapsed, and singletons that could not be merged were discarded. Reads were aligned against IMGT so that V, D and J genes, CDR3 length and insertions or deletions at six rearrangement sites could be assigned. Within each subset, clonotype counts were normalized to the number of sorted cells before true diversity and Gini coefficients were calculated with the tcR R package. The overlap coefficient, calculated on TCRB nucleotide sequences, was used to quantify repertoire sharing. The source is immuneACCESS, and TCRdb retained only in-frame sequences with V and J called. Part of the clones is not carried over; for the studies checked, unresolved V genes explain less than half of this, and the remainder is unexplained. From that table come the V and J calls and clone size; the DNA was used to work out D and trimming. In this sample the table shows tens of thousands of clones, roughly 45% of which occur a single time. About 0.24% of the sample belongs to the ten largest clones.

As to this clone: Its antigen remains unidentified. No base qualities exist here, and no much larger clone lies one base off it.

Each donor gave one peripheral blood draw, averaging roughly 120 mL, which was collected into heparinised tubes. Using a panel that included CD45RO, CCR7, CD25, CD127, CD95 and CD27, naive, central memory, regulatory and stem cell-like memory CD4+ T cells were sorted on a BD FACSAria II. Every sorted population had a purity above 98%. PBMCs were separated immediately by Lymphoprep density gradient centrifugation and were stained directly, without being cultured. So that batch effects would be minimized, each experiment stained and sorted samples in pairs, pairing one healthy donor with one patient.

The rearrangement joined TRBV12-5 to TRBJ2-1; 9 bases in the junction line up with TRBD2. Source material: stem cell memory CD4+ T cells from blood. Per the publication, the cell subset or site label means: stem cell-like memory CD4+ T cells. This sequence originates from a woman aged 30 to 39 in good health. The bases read TGTGCTAGTGGTCCCGGGACTAGCCCTATGAATGAGCAGTTCTTC. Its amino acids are CASGPGTSPMNEQFF.